Given below is one T cell receptor beta chain in context. The source of the sample is a study of T cells in Graves' hyperthyroidism and ophthalmopathy. Study-level background: Sampling of peripheral blood happened at initial diagnosis, prior to any treatment.

Amplification yielded TCR beta CDR3 regions, with RNA transcripts as the source. Researchers ran a first-round RT-PCR on the TCR CDR3 using the HTBI primer set. TCRdb redid the calling of the multiplex PCR reads with MiXCR, one entry per CDR3 protein. The sample shows about 640,000 distinct CDR3 sequences, 20% to 25% of them seen only once. V trimming: 0 bases; J trimming: 12 bases; junction bases outside the gene matches: 16. Germline CDR1 reads DFQATT; CDR2 reads SNEGSKA (reference sequence). This CDR3 region has 16 residues. The sequenced sample was blood. The receptor's source is a man aged 30-40 years with Graves' ophthalmopathy. This chain connects TRBV20-1 to TRBJ2-1, with 8 bases identical to TRBD2. The CDR3 loop reads CSARDLDGGTSVWQFF. CDR3 bases: TGCAGTGCTAGAGATCTAGACGGCGGGACTAGTGTCTGGCAGTTCTTC.